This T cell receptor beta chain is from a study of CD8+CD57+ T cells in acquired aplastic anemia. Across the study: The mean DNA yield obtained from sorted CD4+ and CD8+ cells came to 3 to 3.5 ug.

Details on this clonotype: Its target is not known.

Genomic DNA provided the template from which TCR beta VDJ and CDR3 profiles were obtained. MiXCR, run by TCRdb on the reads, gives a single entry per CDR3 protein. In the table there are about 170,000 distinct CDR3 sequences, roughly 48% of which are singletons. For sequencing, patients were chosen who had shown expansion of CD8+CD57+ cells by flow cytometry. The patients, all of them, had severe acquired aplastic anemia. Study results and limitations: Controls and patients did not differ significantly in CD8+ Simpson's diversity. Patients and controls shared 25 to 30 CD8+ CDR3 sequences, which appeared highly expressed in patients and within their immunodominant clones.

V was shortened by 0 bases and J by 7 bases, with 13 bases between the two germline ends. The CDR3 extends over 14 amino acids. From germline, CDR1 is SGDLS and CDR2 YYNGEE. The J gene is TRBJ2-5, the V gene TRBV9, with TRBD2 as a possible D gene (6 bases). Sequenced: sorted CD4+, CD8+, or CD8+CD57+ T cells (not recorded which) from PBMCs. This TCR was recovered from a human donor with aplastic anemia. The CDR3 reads CASSVEAGYATQYF. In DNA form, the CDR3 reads TGTGCCAGCAGCGTAGAAGCGGGTTATGCGACCCAGTACTTC.